Listed below are T cell receptor beta chains from one sample, sequenced in a study of CD8 T cells in Susac syndrome. Each CDR3 protein gets one entry after TCRdb re-called the immunoSEQ multiplex PCR reads with MiXCR. The sample lists 300,000 to 350,000 distinct CDR3 sequences, 92% occurring once. The sample was CD4+ T cells from PBMCs. These receptors were taken from a human donor with multiple sclerosis. The CDR3 runs from the conserved cysteine through the conserved F or W. The D gene is left open where the match is weak. The size of a clone is reported for some rows only, either as once, few or many, or as a class for expanded clones.

. TRBJ2-3 TRBV29-1 once TGCAGCGTGAAGGGACGTATCCTAACGGGGGATACGCAGTATTTT CSVKGRILTGDTQYF
. TRBJ2-1 TRBV2 . TGTGCCAGCAGGGAGTTCAGGGAGGATGAGCAGTTCTTC CASREFREDEQFF
. TRBJ2-7 TRBV7-2 . TGTGCCAGCAGCTTAGGAGGGATTTCTAACGAGCAGTACTTC CASSLGGISNEQYF
. TRBJ1-1 TRBV9 . TGTGCCAGCAGCCCCCGCCCGGGAAAGGGGTACACTGAAGCTTTCTTT CASSPRPGKGYTEAFF
TRBD2 TRBJ2-7 TRBV20-1 . TGCAGTGCTAGAGGTGCCCTAGCGGGAGGAATAGGAGAGCAGTACTTC CSARGALAGGIGEQYF
. TRBJ1-5 TRBV7-2 . TGTGCCAGCAGCCCCCCCAGCCAGCCCCAGCATTTT CASSPPSQPQHF
. TRBJ2-1 TRBV3-1 . TGTGCCAGCAGATCCCCGGGGGACAATGAGCAGTTCTTC CASRSPGDNEQFF
. TRBJ1-3 TRBV5-1 . TGCGCCAGCAGAAGACTAGACTCTGGAAACACCATATATTTT CASRRLDSGNTIYF
TRBD1 TRBJ1-5 TRBV2 . TGTGCCAGCAGTGAAGGCAGGGGGCTCTTTCTTGATCAGCCCCAGCATTTT CASSEGRGLFLDQPQHF
TRBD1 TRBJ2-3 TRBV6-6 once TGTGCCAGCAGTTACTCGAGAGGGACAGGGGGTGATACGCAGTATTTT CASSYSRGTGGDTQYF
. TRBJ1-3 TRBV12-3/TRBV12-4 . TGTGCCAGCAGTCTGGGACGGAGTGGAAACACCATATATTTT CASSLGRSGNTIYF
. TRBJ1-4 TRBV20-1 once TGCAGTGCTAGGGGCCGGGCCACCCATGAAAAACTGTTTTTT CSARGRATHEKLFF
. TRBJ2-3 TRBV30 once TGTGCCTGGAGGACCCCCTCAGCAGATACGCAGTATTTT CAWRTPSADTQYF
TRBD1 TRBJ1-1 TRBV6-5 . TGTGCCAGCCACCTTGACAGGGTGGGAACTGAAGCTTTCTTT CASHLDRVGTEAFF
TRBD2 TRBJ2-7 TRBV4-1 . TGCGCCAGCAGCCGGGGGGGAGCGGGAGACTCCTACGAGCAGTACTTC CASSRGGAGDSYEQYF
. TRBJ1-6 TRBV6-1 . TGTGCCAGCAGTGACTTCTCCTATAATTCACCCCTCCACTTT CASSDFSYNSPLHF
. TRBJ1-5 TRBV7-2 once TGTGCCAGCAGCCCGGAGGAAGACCCCGATCAGCCCCAGCATTTT CASSPEEDPDQPQHF
. TRBJ1-5 TRBV7-8 once TGTGCCAGCAGCTTATTCAGCGGGGAGTTTAATCAGCCCCAGCATTTT CASSLFSGEFNQPQHF
. TRBJ2-5 TRBV30 . TGTGCCTGGACTTACGGCGGGACGACGGAGACCCAGTACTTC CAWTYGGTTETQYF
. TRBJ2-2 TRBV6-5 . TGTGCCAGCATTTTCTATAGCGGAGTGAACACCGGGGAGCTGTTTTTT CASIFYSGVNTGELFF
. TRBJ2-1 TRBV4-3 . TGCGCCAGCAGCCAAGATCTCCTCGTTAACAATGAGCAGTTCTTC CASSQDLLVNNEQFF
TRBD1 TRBJ2-2 TRBV30 . TGTGCCTGGCGGTTATGGACAGGGACCACCGGGGAGCTGTTTTTT CAWRLWTGTTGELFF
. TRBJ1-1 TRBV29-1 . TGCAGCGTTGAAGATCGAAGGGCTATGAACACTGAAGCTTTCTTT CSVEDRRAMNTEAFF
. TRBJ2-3 TRBV7-2 once TGTGCCAGCAGCTTGGGACTCTACACAGATACGCAGTATTTT CASSLGLYTDTQYF
TRBD2 TRBJ2-5 TRBV12-3/TRBV12-4 once TGTGCCAGCAGTAGCGGGGGGGGAAAGACCCAGTACTTC CASSSGGGKTQYF
. TRBJ2-3 TRBV6-5 . TGTGCCAGCAGGGCCAGCACAGATACGCAGTATTTT CASRASTDTQYF
TRBD2 TRBJ2-3 TRBV20-1 . TGCAGTGCTACTCGAGGGACTAGCGGGACCACAGATACGCAGTATTTT CSATRGTSGTTDTQYF
. TRBJ2-2 TRBV7-6 . TGTGCCAGCAGGAGACAGGCCGCGAACACCGGGGAGCTGTTTTTT CASRRQAANTGELFF
. TRBJ2-3 TRBV30 . TGTGCCTGGGGACCGCTCCTCGAGCCAGATACGCAGTATTTT CAWGPLLEPDTQYF